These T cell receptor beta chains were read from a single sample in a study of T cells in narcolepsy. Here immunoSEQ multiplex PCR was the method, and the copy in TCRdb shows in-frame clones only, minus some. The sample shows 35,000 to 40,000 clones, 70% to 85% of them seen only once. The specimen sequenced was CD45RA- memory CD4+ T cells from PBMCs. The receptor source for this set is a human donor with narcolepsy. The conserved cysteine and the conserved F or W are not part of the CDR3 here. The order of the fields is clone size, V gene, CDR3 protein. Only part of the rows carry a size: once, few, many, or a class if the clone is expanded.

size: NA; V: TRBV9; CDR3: ASSVDGGAYNEQF
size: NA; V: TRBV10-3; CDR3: AISDTDTGELF
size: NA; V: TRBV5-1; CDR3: ASSSAGDPYNEQF
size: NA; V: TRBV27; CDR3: ASSTWSIGPDTQY
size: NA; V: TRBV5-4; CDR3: ASSLAPTSGGVSYEQY
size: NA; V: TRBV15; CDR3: ATSGGPRDTIY
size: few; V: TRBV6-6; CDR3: ATRSGGYSTDTQY
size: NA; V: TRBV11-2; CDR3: ASSLEWWGHEQY
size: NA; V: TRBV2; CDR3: ASSATGTSGGNYNEQF
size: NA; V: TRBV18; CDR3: ASSPVQGAHNEQF
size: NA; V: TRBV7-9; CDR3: ASSLGEHQPQH
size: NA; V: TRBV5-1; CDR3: ASSPLVTNEKLF
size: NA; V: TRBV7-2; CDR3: ASSLGVGQGSSPLH
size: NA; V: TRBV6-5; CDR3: ASRRPGGRNTEAF
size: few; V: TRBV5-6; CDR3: ASRGRTGNTIY
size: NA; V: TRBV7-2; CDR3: ASRTDTNSGNTIY
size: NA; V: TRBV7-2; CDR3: ASSLRVDTQY
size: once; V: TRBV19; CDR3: ASSSHRGQNYGYT
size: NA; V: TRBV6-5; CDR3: ASSYSQGGNTEAF
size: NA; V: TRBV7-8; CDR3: ASSFRRGPQH
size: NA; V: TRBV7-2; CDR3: ASSSGWTGEEKLF
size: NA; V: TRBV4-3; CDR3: ASSQDLAGLGYGDNEQF
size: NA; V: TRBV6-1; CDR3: ASSASQGFSGYT
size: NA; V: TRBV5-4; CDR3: ASSSGLARGKGELF
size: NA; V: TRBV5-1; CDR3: ASSLRGTRNDEQF
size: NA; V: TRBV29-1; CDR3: SVGGQETQY
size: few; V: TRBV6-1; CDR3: ASRDRAITEAF
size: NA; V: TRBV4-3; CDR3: ASSQDQGSSYEQY
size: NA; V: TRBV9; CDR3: ASSPQTSLGELF
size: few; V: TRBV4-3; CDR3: ASSQDVGHDSGNTIY
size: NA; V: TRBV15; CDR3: ATSGKGASFYSPLH
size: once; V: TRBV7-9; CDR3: ASSVIRDRSGEQY
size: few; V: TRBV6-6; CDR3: ASSYFVQPNYGYT
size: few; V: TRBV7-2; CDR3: ASRDKGSNTIY
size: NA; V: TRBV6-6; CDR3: ASNPTGETQY
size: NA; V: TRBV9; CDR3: ASSVGVSGGGDEQY
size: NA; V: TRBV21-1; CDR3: ASSKPTPGGLILYNEQF
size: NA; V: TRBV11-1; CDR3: ASSLEVGSPLH
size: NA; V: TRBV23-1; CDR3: ASLTVSGTEAF
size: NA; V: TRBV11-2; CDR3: ASSLDGRRVGYT
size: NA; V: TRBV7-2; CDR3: ASSPLAGGSRTGELF
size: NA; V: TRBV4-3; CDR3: ASSQDLRGQNSPLH
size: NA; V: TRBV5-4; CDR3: ASSLFGPAGETQY
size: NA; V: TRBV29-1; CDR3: SVTGLSYEQY
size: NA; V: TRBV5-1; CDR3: ASSSAGGGMSETQY
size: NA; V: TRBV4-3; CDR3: ASSQQDTGTGLYEQY
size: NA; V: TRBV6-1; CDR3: ASSEAGGLTEAF
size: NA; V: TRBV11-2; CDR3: ASTRTEGSGEQF
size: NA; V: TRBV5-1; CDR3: ASSLGIQNEKLF
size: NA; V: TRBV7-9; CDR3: ASSLSGAGGYT
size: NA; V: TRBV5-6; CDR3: ASSSTQGSVYYGYT
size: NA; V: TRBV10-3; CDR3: AAGTGDEQY
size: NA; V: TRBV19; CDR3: ASATPGQGGTEAF